Each of the 30 T cell receptor beta chains below was sequenced from the same sample in a study of T cell responses to AZD1222 COVID-19 vaccine. The table came from immunoSEQ multiplex PCR; TCRdb's copy has only in-frame clones and leaves some out. The sample holds roughly 190,000 clones, approximately 92% seen once. The source material was peripheral blood, sampled on day 0 of AZD1222 vaccination. These receptors came from an adult in good health.

This sequence joins TRBV5-1 and TRBJ2-3; possible D gene TRBD2, 6 bases. V gave up 4 bases and J gave up 2 bases, with 11 bases separating them. In germline, CDR1 is SGHRS, CDR2 YFSETQ. CDR3 size: 14 residues. CDR3 residues: CASSLSGYTDTQYF. The CDR3 bases are TGCGCCAGCAGCCTTAGCGGATACACAGATACGCAGTATTTT.

The rearrangement links TRBV2 to TRBJ2-5, with D maybe TRBD1 (5 bases). The CDR3 is made up of 14 amino acids. Trimming took off 3 bases at V and 5 bases at J, with 13 bases between the two ends. Germline loops: CDR1 SNHLY, CDR2 FYNNEI. The CDR3 spells CASSEQGVGETQYF. The CDR3 nucleotides read TGTGCCAGCAGTGAGCAGGGTGTCGGGGAGACCCAGTACTTC.

The V and J genes are TRBV5-1 and TRBJ1-2; 7 bases line up with TRBD1. The V and J ends lost 4 bases and 6 bases, in that order; junction bases with no gene match: 15. The germline gives CDR1 SGHRS, CDR2 YFSETQ. The CDR3 length is 16 residues. As DNA, the CDR3 is TGCGCCAGCAGCGGATCCCAACAGGGGCGAGGGAATGGCTACACCTTC. This gives the protein CASSGSQQGRGNGYTF.

V gene TRBV3-1 (or the pseudogene TRBV3-2) combines with J gene TRBJ1-6; D gene unclear. Trimming left V 1 base short and J 0 bases short, with 10 bases between. The CDR3 has 17 residues. Germline V gene lookup returns CDR1 LGHDT and CDR2 YNNKEL (reference sequence). CDR3 nucleotide sequence: TGTGCCAGCAGCCAAGCAAAAGGCCACTCCTATAATTCACCCCTCCACTTT. Residues: CASSQAKGHSYNSPLHF.

This chain links TRBV6-2 or TRBV6-3 with TRBJ2-1; 7 positions agree with TRBD2. Germline-derived CDR1 and CDR2 are MNHEY and SVGEGT. This CDR3 is 14 amino acids long. The J segment lost 5 bases and the V segment lost 2 bases, leaving 3 bases of the junction unmatched. CDR3 protein: CASSYGGVHNEQFF. The CDR3 DNA follows: TGTGCCAGCAGTTACGGGGGGGTGCACAATGAGCAGTTCTTC.

V gene TRBV7-2 combines with J gene TRBJ1-4, with TRBD1 matching over 7 bases. This CDR3 is built from 13 residues. V shed 5 bases, J shed 6 bases, and the junction held 3 bases outside the gene matches. The germline gives CDR1 SGHTA, CDR2 FQGNSA. CDR3 loop: CASSVDRDEKLFF. The CDR3 nucleotides are TGTGCCAGCAGCGTAGACAGGGATGAAAAACTGTTTTTT.

The chain links TRBV6-2 or TRBV6-3 to TRBJ2-7, with 10 nucleotides matching TRBD1. The ends lost 6 bases at V and 6 bases at J; junction bases unmatched: 11. The CDR3 loop spans 15 amino acids. Germline CDR1 is MNHEY and CDR2 is SVGEGT. This chain's CDR3 is CASSFTGTGVREQYF. In DNA, the CDR3 is TGTGCCAGCAGCTTTACCGGGACAGGGGTTCGCGAGCAGTACTTC.

Here the CDR3 DNA reads TGTGCCAGCAGCTCGTCAACAGGTGGAAACACCATATATTTT. Residues: CASSSSTGGNTIYF. This chain uses TRBV7-2 with TRBJ1-3, with D possibly matching TRBD1 (5 bases). Germline loops: CDR1 SGHTA, CDR2 FQGNSA. This CDR3 is 14 amino acids long. Trimming cost V 4 bases and J 3 bases, with 10 bases left between them.

V gene TRBV2 combines with J gene TRBJ1-1; possible D gene TRBD1, 5 bases. Trimming removed 1 base from V and 4 bases from J, with 13 bases in between. In germline, CDR1 is SNHLY, CDR2 FYNNEI. CDR3 length: 15 amino acids. In nucleotides, the CDR3 is TGTGCCAGCAGTGAAGGGCGGGGGAGTGCCACTGAAGCTTTCTTT. Its translation is CASSEGRGSATEAFF.

The chain joins TRBV6-4 to TRBJ1-2; D is perhaps TRBD1 (5 bases). Germline lookup yields CDR1 MRHNA and CDR2 SNTAGT. This CDR3 comprises 14 residues. V was cut by 6 bases and J by 4 bases, with 15 bases left in between. CDR3 residues: CASSETATSYGYTF. The CDR3 DNA is TGTGCCAGCAGCGAGACAGCTACCAGCTATGGCTACACCTTC.

The chain recombines TRBV5-6 with TRBJ1-2; D not certain. V was clipped by 0 bases and J by 4 bases, with 13 bases between them. The CDR3 contains 15 residues. CDR1 is SGHDT and CDR2 is YYEEEE in the germline V gene. CDR3 bases: TGTGCCAGCAGCTTGGTAGCCCCCAAAGGCTATGGCTACACCTTC. It codes for CASSLVAPKGYGYTF.

The chain has TRBV6-2 or TRBV6-3 and TRBJ2-2; TRBD1 matches at 7 bases. This CDR3 spans 14 amino acids. The germline gives CDR1 MNHEY, CDR2 SVGEGT. The V and J ends lost 2 bases and 7 bases, in that order; junction bases with no gene match: 4. Here the CDR3 reads CASSYDRVRGELFF. The CDR3 DNA reads TGTGCCAGCAGTTACGACAGGGTACGCGGGGAGCTGTTTTTT.

V usage is TRBV7-2 and J usage is TRBJ1-5; TRBD1 matches 8 bases. V gave up 4 bases and J gave up 6 bases; unmatched junction bases: 5. The CDR3 totals 14 residues. The V gene's germline CDR1 is SGHTA and CDR2 FQGNSA. Written as DNA, the CDR3 is TGTGCCAGCAGCTCCCCGGACAGGGCTCAGCCCCAGCATTTT. This gives the protein CASSSPDRAQPQHF.

The gene calls are TRBV19 and TRBJ2-5; TRBD2 agrees at 7 bases. Unmatched junction bases numbered 7, after V lost 7 bases and J lost 2 bases. The CDR3 has 14 amino acids. Looked up from germline, CDR1 is LNHDA and CDR2 is SQIVND (reference sequence). Here the CDR3 DNA reads TGTGCCAGTACCGGACGGGAGGCACAAGAGACCCAGTACTTC. It specifies CASTGREAQETQYF.

The genes are TRBV6-5 and TRBJ2-1; D might be TRBD1 (5 bases). This CDR3 contains 15 residues. Looked up from germline, CDR1 is MNHEY and CDR2 is SVGAGI. V gave up 7 bases and J gave up 6 bases, with 19 bases separating them. The CDR3 sequence: CASITGGSQANEQFF. CDR3 DNA sequence: TGTGCCAGCATTACAGGTGGTAGCCAGGCCAATGAGCAGTTCTTC.

To note about this clone: This sample includes further DNA sequences coding for the same CDR3. The chain joins TRBV14 to TRBJ2-5, with 9 bases aligning to TRBD2. With 0 bases clipped from V and 1 base from J, the junction kept 6 bases outside the gene matches. CDR3 size: 17 residues. Looked up from germline, CDR1 is SGHDN and CDR2 is FVKESK. In nucleotides, the CDR3 is TGTGCCAGCAGCCAAGATGGGCGGGGGGGCCCCCAAGAGACCCAGTACTTC. This gives the protein CASSQDGRGGPQETQYF.

The chain uses TRBV4-1 and TRBJ2-7, with TRBD1 matching 7 bases. The germline gives CDR1 MGHRA, CDR2 YSYEKL. CDR3 length: 14 amino acids. V was pared by 2 bases and J by 3 bases, with 4 bases of the junction left unmatched. The CDR3 spells CASSQMTGLYEQYF. For the CDR3, the DNA is TGCGCCAGCAGCCAAATGACAGGGCTCTACGAGCAGTACTTC.

This clone was seen a single time. The chain employs TRBV9 and TRBJ1-1; D is ambiguous. Trimming took 0 bases from V and 6 from J, leaving 9 bases between them. The germline V gene has CDR1 SGDLS and CDR2 YYNGEE. This CDR3 is 13 amino acids long. The CDR3 nucleotides are TGTGCCAGCAGCGTAGTAAATGGCGCTGAAGCTTTCTTT. This encodes CASSVVNGAEAFF.

This chain joins TRBV11-2 and TRBJ2-2; 7 bases align to TRBD1. The V segment lost 5 bases and the J segment 5 bases; nucleotides outside the gene matches: 5. Germline-derived CDR1 and CDR2 are SGHAT and FQNNGV. CDR3 length: 14 amino acids. The DNA for the CDR3 is TGTGCCAGCAGCCCAACCAGGGGGACCGGGGAGCTGTTTTTT. This sequence encodes CASSPTRGTGELFF.

Only one count was recorded for this clone. The chain has TRBV5-4 and TRBJ2-3, with D perhaps given as TRBD1 or TRBD2 (6 bases each). V lost 1 base and J 2 bases, leaving 11 bases between the germline ends. This CDR3 spans 15 amino acids. Germline CDR1 is SGHNT and CDR2 is YYREEE (reference sequence). DNA of the CDR3: TGTGCCAGCAGCTTGCCGGGGGCCTCCACAGATACGCAGTATTTT. Translating it yields CASSLPGASTDTQYF.

The count of this clone is one. V is TRBV5-1 and J is TRBJ2-3; unclear D gene. V was shortened by 0 bases and J by 4 bases, with 9 bases between the two germline ends. CDR3 length equals 14 residues. Germline CDR1 and CDR2: SGHRS and YFSETQ. CDR3 protein: CASSLDPAADTQYF. CDR3 bases: TGCGCCAGCAGCTTGGATCCCGCAGCAGATACGCAGTATTTT. The whole variable domain, filled in from reference TRBV5-1 and TRBJ2-3, reads KAGVTQTPRYLIKTRGQQVTLSCSPISGHRSVSWYQQTPGQGLQFLFEYFSETQRNKGNFPGRFSGRQFSNSRSEMNVSTLELGDSALYLCASSLDPAADTQYFGPGTRLTVL.

V is TRBV27 and J is TRBJ1-5; D may be TRBD1 (5 bases). The CDR3 has 14 residues. The germline gives CDR1 MNHEY, CDR2 SMNVEV (reference sequence). The ends were cut back, 7 bases at V and 6 bases at J, with 16 bases in the middle. The CDR3 is CASKGQGVGQPQHF. The CDR3 DNA is TGTGCCAGCAAAGGACAAGGGGTTGGTCAGCCCCAGCATTTT.

This clone occurred once. The V call is TRBV7-9, the J call TRBJ2-7, with 7 bases aligning to TRBD2. Germline V gives CDR1 SEHNR, CDR2 FQNEAQ (reference sequence). The V gene end was trimmed by 4 bases and the J gene end by 0 bases; junction bases not matched to a gene: 3. CDR3 length equals 14 residues. The CDR3 DNA is TGTGCCAGCAGCTCCCGGGACTACTCCTACGAGCAGTACTTC. Its translation is CASSSRDYSYEQYF.

As DNA, the CDR3 is TGCGCCAGCAGTTTCCAGGGTACCGGCGACACCGGGGAGCTGTTTTTT. Translated, it gives CASSFQGTGDTGELFF. V and J are TRBV5-1 and TRBJ2-2, with a weak D call TRBD1 (5 bases). The V end was cut by 5 bases, the J end by 3 bases, with 17 bases between. The CDR3 extends over 16 amino acids. Germline assignment: CDR1 SGHRS and CDR2 YFSETQ.

The CDR3 DNA is TGTGCCAGCAGCTTAGGGCAGGGTTATAGCAATCAGCCCCAGCATTTT. This codes for CASSLGQGYSNQPQHF. The chain is built from TRBV7-2 and TRBJ1-5; tentative D call: TRBD1 (5 bases). CDR3 length equals 16 residues. Looked up from germline, CDR1 is SGHTA and CDR2 is FQGNSA. Trimming left V 1 base short and J 0 bases short, with 10 bases between.

The chain employs TRBV7-9 and TRBJ2-3, with D unclear. Between the trimmed V and J ends, which lost 5 bases and 0 bases, there was a span of 12 bases. The CDR3 extends over 15 amino acids. Germline V gene sequence: CDR1 SEHNR, CDR2 FQNEAQ (reference sequence). The CDR3 sequence is CASSPVGLSTDTQYF. The CDR3 nucleotides are TGTGCCAGCAGCCCCGTGGGGTTAAGCACAGATACGCAGTATTTT.

V and J are TRBV18 and TRBJ1-1; a possible D gene is TRBD1 (5 bases). The ends were cut back, 4 bases at V and 5 bases at J, with 14 bases in the middle. The V gene's germline CDR1 is KGHSH and CDR2 LQKENI. The CDR3 extends over 14 amino acids. CDR3 residues: CASSLSTAETEAFF. The CDR3 nucleotides read TGTGCCAGCTCACTTTCGACAGCGGAAACTGAAGCTTTCTTT. Complete variable domain (other parts from reference TRBV18 and TRBJ1-1): NAGVMQNPRHLVRRRGQEARLRCSPMKGHSHVYWYRQLPEEGLKFMVYLQKENIIDESGMPKERFSAEFPKEGPSILRIQQVVRGDSAAYFCASSLSTAETEAFFGQGTRLTVV.

The J gene is TRBJ1-3, the V gene TRBV6-6; possible D gene TRBD1, 6 bases. This CDR3 contains 15 residues. Germline V lookup: CDR1 MNHNY, CDR2 SVGAGI (reference sequence). With 4 bases removed from V and 3 bases from J, the gap between germline ends came to 13 bases. This chain's CDR3 is CASSSNTGSGNTIYF. The DNA for the CDR3 is TGTGCCAGCAGTTCCAATACAGGGAGTGGAAACACCATATATTTT.

J is TRBJ1-2 and V is TRBV30, with D uncertain. The CDR3 is 13 amino acids. Trimming removed 0 bases at V and 5 bases at J, with 10 bases between. Germline V CDR1 and CDR2: GTSNPN, SVGIG (reference sequence). DNA of the CDR3: TGTGCCTGGAGTGTAAGGCAGTCATATGGCTACACCTTC. Its translation: CAWSVRQSYGYTF.

The rearrangement uses TRBV2 and TRBJ1-6, with 10 bases fitting TRBD1. Germline CDR1 is SNHLY and CDR2 is FYNNEI. Germline trimming cut 7 bases from V and 10 bases from J; bases unmatched to any gene: 13. The CDR3 extends over 16 amino acids. The CDR3 DNA reads as TGTGCCAGCACCGAGGGGGACAGGGGTTTCAGCTCACCCCTCCACTTT. Translated: CASTEGDRGFSSPLHF.